The T cell receptor beta chain under discussion was sequenced for a study of blood T cell repertoires in COVID-19. Study-wide context: Nucleic acid was either cDNA or gDNA, and it came from T cells, B-cell-depleted T cells, or PBMCs.

The CDR3 is made up of 17 amino acids. CDR1 is KGHDR, CDR2 SFDVKD, per germline. Trimming cost V 2 bases and J 1 base; bases outside gene matches: 3. Original methodology: Amplification from reference gene primers served as the basis for estimated nucleated cell counts. Method: immunoSEQ multiplex PCR; TCRdb's copy keeps in-frame clones and lacks some. The DNA was the basis for D and trimming; V, J and clone size are from that table. The table shows about 380,000 clones, with 89% occurring only once. This receptor was taken from a man aged 40-49 years with acute or convalescent COVID-19. The J gene is TRBJ2-1, the V gene TRBV24-1; 11 bases map to TRBD2. The material sequenced was peripheral blood. The CDR3: CATSDSLAGGSYNEQFF. CDR3 sequence (DNA): TGTGCCACCAGTGATTCCTTAGCGGGGGGGTCCTACAATGAGCAGTTCTTC.